One and the same sample provided the 5 T cell receptor beta chains below, sequenced in a study of blood T cell repertoires in COVID-19. Sequencing was performed with immunoSEQ multiplex PCR; in TCRdb, only in-frame clones are kept and a portion is missing. Of around 190,000 clones in the sample, roughly 85% were seen once. The material sequenced was PBMCs or T cells enriched from blood (not recorded which). Receptors were obtained from a woman aged 18 to 35 who had recovered from COVID-19.

V is TRBV30 and J is TRBJ2-1; possible D gene TRBD1, 6 bases. The germline CDR1 and CDR2 sequences are GTSNPN and SVGIG (reference sequence). With 2 bases removed from V and 10 bases from J, the gap between germline ends came to 15 bases. The CDR3 runs to 13 residues. CDR3 sequence reads: CAWSWGPGEEQFF. The DNA for the CDR3 is TGTGCCTGGAGTTGGGGGCCGGGTGAGGAGCAGTTCTTC.

This sequence joins TRBV11-2 and TRBJ2-2, with D possibly being TRBD1 (5 bases). Trimming removed 1 base at V and 3 bases at J, with 18 bases between. Per germline, CDR1 SGHAT and CDR2 FQNNGV. The CDR3 has 18 amino acids. DNA of the CDR3: TGTGCCAGCAGCTTAGGCAGGGTAACGTCTCCTTACACCGGGGAGCTGTTTTTT. The encoded protein is CASSLGRVTSPYTGELFF.

This chain joins TRBV10-3 and TRBJ1-2, with TRBD1 identical over 9 bases. The CDR3 length is 13 residues. CDR1 and CDR2 from the germline V gene are ENHRY and SYGVKD. With V trimmed by 4 bases and J by 6 bases, 3 bases remained unmatched. The CDR3 sequence: CAISAGTGNGYTF. In DNA form, the CDR3 reads TGTGCCATCAGTGCCGGGACAGGGAATGGCTACACCTTC.

The gene calls are TRBV4-2 and TRBJ2-7; TRBD1 matches at 10 bases. The CDR3 length is 15 residues. V lost 3 bases, J lost 5 bases, and 7 bases stayed unmatched. The germline V gene has CDR1 LGHNA and CDR2 YNFKEQ. The CDR3 loop reads CASSQQTGGGDEQYF. CDR3 DNA: TGTGCCAGCAGCCAGCAGACAGGGGGCGGGGACGAGCAGTACTTC.

V and J are TRBV28 and TRBJ2-5, with a possible D match to TRBD2 (6 bases). The V gene lost 5 bases and the J gene lost 5 bases, with 15 bases spanning the gap. In germline, CDR1 is MDHEN, CDR2 SYDVKM. The CDR3 covers 14 residues. The CDR3 is CASSPFGSTETQYF. The CDR3 DNA reads as TGTGCCAGCAGTCCATTCGGGAGTACCGAGACCCAGTACTTC.